This TCR beta chain was obtained from a study of T cells in Graves' hyperthyroidism and ophthalmopathy. Study context: It was at initial diagnosis, before any treatment, that peripheral blood was collected.

This clonotype was detected ten times or more. No antigen is known for it. The study included ophthalmopathy patients with Clinical Activity Score at least 3, NOSPECS grade at least 4 and duration under 3 months. Study-level points and caveats: Through a model of 13 V-J features, ophthalmopathy was separated from stable hyperthyroidism. Model-based prediction identified ophthalmopathy a median 6.5 months prior to its onset.

TCR beta CDR3 region amplification was performed from RNA transcripts. During a first-round RT-PCR of the TCR CDR3, the HTBI primer set was used. One entry per CDR3 protein, called by TCRdb with MiXCR from the multiplex PCR reads. The sample consists of hundreds of thousands of distinct CDR3 sequences, about 14% of them appearing once. The length of the CDR3 is 11 residues. The V and J ends lost 4 bases and 11 bases respectively, with 11 bases between them. CDR1 is KGHSH and CDR2 is LQKENI in the germline V gene. The chain carries TRBV18 and TRBJ1-1, with D perhaps matching TRBD1 (5 bases). The source is a woman in her forties or fifties with Graves' ophthalmopathy. The material sequenced was blood. In nucleotides, the CDR3 is TGTGCCAGCTCACGTGACAGTAATGCTTTCTTT. As protein: CASSRDSNAFF. Combining the CDR3 with reference TRBV18 and TRBJ1-1 gives the whole variable domain NAGVMQNPRHLVRRRGQEARLRCSPMKGHSHVYWYRQLPEEGLKFMVYLQKENIIDESGMPKERFSAEFPKEGPSILRIQQVVRGDSAAYFCASSRDSNAFFGQGTRLTVV.